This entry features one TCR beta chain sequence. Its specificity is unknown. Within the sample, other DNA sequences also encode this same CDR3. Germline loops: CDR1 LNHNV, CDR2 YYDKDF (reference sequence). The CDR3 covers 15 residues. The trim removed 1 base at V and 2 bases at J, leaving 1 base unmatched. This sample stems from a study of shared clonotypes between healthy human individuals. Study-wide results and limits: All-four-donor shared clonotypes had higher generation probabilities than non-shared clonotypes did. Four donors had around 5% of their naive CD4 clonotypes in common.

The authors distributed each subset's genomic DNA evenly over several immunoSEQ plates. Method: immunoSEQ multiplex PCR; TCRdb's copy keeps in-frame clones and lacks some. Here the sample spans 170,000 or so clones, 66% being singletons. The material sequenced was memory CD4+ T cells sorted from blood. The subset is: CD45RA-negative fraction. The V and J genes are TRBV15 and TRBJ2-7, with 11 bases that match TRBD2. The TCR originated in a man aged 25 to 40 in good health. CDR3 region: CATSRGLAGTYEQYF. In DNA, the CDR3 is TGTGCCACCAGCAGAGGACTAGCGGGAACCTACGAGCAGTACTTC.